This T cell receptor (beta chain) was observed in a study of blood T cell repertoires in COVID-19. V lost 2 bases and J 0 bases, leaving 8 bases between the germline ends. Germline V CDR1 and CDR2: SGHTS, YDEGEE. The CDR3 loop spans 14 amino acids. Here immunoSEQ multiplex PCR was the method, and the copy in TCRdb shows in-frame clones only, minus some. The sample consists of approximately 82,000 clones, about four fifths of them appearing once. V is TRBV5-8 and J is TRBJ1-2; no definite D call. The receptor was isolated from a woman aged 70-85 years with acute or convalescent COVID-19. The source material was peripheral blood. DNA for the CDR3: TGTGCCAGCAGCTTTCCGCAGGCTAACTATGGCTACACCTTC. Protein sequence: CASSFPQANYGYTF.